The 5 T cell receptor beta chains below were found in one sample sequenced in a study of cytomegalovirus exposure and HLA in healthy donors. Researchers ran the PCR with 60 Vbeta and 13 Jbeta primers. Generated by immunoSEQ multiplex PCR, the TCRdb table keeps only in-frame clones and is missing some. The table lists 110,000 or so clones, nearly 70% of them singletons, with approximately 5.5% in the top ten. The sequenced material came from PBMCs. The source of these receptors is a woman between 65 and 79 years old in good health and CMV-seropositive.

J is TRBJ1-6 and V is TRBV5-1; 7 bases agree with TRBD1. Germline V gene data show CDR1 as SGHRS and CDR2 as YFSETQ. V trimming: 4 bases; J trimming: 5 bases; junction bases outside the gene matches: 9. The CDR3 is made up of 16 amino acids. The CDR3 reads CASSLSGGQHNSPLHF. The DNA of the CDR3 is TGCGCCAGCAGCCTCTCAGGGGGACAACATAATTCACCCCTCCACTTT. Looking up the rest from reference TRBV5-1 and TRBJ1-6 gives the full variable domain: KAGVTQTPRYLIKTRGQQVTLSCSPISGHRSVSWYQQTPGQGLQFLFEYFSETQRNKGNFPGRFSGRQFSNSRSEMNVSTLELGDSALYLCASSLSGGQHNSPLHFGNGTRLTVT.

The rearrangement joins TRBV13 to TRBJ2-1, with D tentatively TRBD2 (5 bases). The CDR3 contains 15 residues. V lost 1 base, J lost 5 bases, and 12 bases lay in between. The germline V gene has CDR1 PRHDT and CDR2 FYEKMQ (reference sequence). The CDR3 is CASSLEKKRDNEQFF. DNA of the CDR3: TGTGCCAGCAGCTTAGAGAAAAAGAGGGACAATGAGCAGTTCTTC.

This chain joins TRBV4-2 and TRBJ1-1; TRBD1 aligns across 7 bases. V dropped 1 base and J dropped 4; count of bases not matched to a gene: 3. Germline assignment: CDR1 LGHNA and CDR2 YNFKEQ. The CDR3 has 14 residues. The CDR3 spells CASSQADRVTEAFF. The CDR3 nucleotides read TGTGCCAGCAGCCAAGCCGACAGGGTCACTGAAGCTTTCTTT.

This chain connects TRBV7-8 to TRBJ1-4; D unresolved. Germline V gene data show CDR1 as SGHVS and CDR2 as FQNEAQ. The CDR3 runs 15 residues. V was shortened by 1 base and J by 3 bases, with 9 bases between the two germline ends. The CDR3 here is CASSLGPLANEKLFF. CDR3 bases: TGTGCCAGCAGCTTAGGTCCTCTTGCTAATGAAAAACTGTTTTTT.

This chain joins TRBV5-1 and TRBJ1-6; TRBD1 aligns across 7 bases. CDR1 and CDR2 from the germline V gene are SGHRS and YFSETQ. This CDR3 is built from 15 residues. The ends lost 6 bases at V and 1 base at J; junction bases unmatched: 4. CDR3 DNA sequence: TGCGCCAGCAAGCAGGGGGAATCCTATAATTCACCCCTCCACTTT. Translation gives CASKQGESYNSPLHF.